The clone carrying this T cell receptor beta chain came up once. CDR1 and CDR2 (germline): MNHEY, SMNVEV (reference sequence). The CDR3 sequence is 17 residues long. V was pared by 2 bases and J by 2 bases, with 10 bases of the junction left unmatched. These data are taken from a study of blood T cell repertoires in COVID-19. About the research overall: There were acute and convalescent COVID-19 samples, and they came from the United States, Italy and Spain. The cDNA or gDNA used as material had been derived from T cells, B-cell-depleted T cells, or PBMCs.

Profiled with immunoSEQ multiplex PCR; TCRdb holds only in-frame clones, not every one. Altogether around 270,000 clones are present, around 80% being singletons, with the ten largest covering 4.2%. This chain joins TRBV27 and TRBJ2-7; 9 bases fit TRBD1. The material sequenced was peripheral blood. The sequence derives from a man in his 60s with acute or convalescent COVID-19. CDR3 protein: CASSLRVGTGKAYEQYF. The CDR3 DNA follows: TGTGCCAGCAGTTTAAGGGTGGGGACAGGGAAGGCCTACGAGCAGTACTTC.